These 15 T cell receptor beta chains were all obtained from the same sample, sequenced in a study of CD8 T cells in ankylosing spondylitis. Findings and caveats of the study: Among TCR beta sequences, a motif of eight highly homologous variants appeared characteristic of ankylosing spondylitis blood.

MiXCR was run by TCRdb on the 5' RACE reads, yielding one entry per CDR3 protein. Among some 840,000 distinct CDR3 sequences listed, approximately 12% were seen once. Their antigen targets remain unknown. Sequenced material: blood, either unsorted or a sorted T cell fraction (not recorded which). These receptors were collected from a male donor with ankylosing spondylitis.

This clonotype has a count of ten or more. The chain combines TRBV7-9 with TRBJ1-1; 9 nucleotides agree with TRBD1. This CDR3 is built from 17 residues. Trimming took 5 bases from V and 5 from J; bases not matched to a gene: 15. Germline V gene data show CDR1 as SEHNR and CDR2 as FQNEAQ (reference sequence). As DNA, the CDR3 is TGTGCCAGCAGCCTCGAGGCGGGACAGGGTCCAAGTACTGAAGCTTTCTTT. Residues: CASSLEAGQGPSTEAFF.

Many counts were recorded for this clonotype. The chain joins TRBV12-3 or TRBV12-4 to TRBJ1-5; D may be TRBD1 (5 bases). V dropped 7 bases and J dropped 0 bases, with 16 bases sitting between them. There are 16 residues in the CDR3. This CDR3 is CASIKETAYSNQPQHF. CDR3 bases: TGTGCCAGCATTAAAGAGACAGCATATAGCAATCAGCCCCAGCATTTT.

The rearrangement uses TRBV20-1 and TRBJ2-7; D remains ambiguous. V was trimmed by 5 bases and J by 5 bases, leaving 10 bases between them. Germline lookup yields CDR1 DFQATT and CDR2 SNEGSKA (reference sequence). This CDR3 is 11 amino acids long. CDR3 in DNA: TGCAGTGCTTTAGATTCCCACGAGCAGTACTTC. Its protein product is CSALDSHEQYF.

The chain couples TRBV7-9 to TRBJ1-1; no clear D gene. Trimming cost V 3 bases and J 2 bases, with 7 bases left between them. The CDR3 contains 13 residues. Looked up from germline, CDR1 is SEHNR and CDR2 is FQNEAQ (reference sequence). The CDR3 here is CASSFEDNTEAFF. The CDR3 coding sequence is TGTGCCAGCAGCTTTGAGGATAACACTGAAGCTTTCTTT.

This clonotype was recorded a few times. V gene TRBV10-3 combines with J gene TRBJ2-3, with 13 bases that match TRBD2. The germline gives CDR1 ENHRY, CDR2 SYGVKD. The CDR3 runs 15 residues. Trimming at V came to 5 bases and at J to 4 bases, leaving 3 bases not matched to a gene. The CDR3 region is CAISKLAGGPDTQYF. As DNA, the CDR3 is TGTGCCATCAGTAAACTAGCGGGAGGGCCAGATACGCAGTATTTT.

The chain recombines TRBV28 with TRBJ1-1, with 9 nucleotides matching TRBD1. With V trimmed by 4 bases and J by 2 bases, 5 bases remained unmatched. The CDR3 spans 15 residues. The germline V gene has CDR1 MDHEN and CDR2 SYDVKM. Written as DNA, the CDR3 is TGTGCCAGCAGTTATAGGACAGGGGTAAACACTGAAGCTTTCTTT. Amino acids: CASSYRTGVNTEAFF.

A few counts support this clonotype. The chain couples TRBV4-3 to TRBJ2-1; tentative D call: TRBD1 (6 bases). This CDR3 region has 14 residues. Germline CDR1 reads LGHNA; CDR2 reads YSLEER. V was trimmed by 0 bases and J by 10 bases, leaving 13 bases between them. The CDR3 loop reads CASSQDLGQREQFF. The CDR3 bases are TGCGCCAGCAGCCAAGATCTGGGACAACGAGAGCAGTTCTTC.

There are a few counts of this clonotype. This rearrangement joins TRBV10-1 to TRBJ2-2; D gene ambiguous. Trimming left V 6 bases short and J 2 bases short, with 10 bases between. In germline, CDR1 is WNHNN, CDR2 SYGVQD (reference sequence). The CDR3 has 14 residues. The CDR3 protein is CASSDVVNTGELFF. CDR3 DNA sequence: TGCGCCAGCAGCGACGTCGTAAACACCGGGGAGCTGTTTTTT.

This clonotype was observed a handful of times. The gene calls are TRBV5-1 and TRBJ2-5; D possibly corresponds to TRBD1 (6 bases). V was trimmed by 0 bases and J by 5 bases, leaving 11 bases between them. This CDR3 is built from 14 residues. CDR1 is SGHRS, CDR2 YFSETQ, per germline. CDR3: CASSLEGQGETQYF. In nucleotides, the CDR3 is TGCGCCAGCAGCTTGGAGGGGCAGGGGGAGACCCAGTACTTC.

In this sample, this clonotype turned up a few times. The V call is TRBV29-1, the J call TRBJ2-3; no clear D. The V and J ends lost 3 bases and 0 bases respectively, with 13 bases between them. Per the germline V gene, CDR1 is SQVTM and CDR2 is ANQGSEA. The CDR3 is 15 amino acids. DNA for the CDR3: TGCAGCGTTGATAAGCCGGCCACTAGCACAGATACGCAGTATTTT. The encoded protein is CSVDKPATSTDTQYF.

DNA for the CDR3: TGCGCCAGCTGTTACTCGCCGGGAGAGACCCAGTACTTC. The encoded protein is CASCYSPGETQYF. The rearrangement uses TRBV5-1 and TRBJ2-5; D is unresolved. This CDR3 comprises 13 residues. V was cut by 7 bases and J by 4 bases, with 14 bases left in between. Germline V gene sequence: CDR1 SGHRS, CDR2 YFSETQ.

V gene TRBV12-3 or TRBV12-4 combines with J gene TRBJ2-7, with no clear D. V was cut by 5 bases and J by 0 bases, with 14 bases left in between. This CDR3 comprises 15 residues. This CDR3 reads CASSRGRVSSYEQYF. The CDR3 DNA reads TGTGCCAGCAGTCGAGGACGGGTAAGCTCCTACGAGCAGTACTTC.

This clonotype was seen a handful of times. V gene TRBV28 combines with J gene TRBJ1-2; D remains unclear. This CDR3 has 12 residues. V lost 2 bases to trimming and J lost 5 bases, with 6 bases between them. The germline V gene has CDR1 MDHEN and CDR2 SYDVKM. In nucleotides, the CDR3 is TGTGCCAGCAGTTTACGGGTATATGGCTACACCTTC. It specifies CASSLRVYGYTF.

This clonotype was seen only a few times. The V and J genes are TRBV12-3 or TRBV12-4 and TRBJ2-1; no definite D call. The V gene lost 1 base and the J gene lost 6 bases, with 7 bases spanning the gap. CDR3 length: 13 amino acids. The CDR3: CASSLVRVNEQFF. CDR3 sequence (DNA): TGTGCCAGCAGTTTAGTTCGGGTCAATGAGCAGTTCTTC.

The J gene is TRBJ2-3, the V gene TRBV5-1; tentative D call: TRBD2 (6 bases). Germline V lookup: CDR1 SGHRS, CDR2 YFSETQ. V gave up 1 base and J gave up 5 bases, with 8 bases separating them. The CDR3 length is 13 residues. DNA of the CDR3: TGCGCCAGCAGCTTGTACGGGGGAGATACGCAGTATTTT. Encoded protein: CASSLYGGDTQYF.